A selection of T cell receptor beta chains follows, all from one sample in a study of blood T cell repertoires in COVID-19. Here immunoSEQ multiplex PCR was the method, and the copy in TCRdb shows in-frame clones only, minus some. The sample shows around 77,000 clones, roughly 82% of them seen only once. The sequencing input was peripheral blood. The receptors stem from a human donor in a cohort sampled during active COVID-19. CDR3s include the opening cysteine and the closing phenylalanine or tryptophan. The order of the fields is clone size, D gene, V gene, J gene, CDR3 protein, CDR3 DNA. D genes are given only for firm matches. Not every row has a clone size; where given, it reads once, few, many or a size class.

-	TRBD1	TRBV2	TRBJ2-3	CASSAPGGGQRTDTQYF	TGTGCCAGCAGTGCCCCAGGTGGGGGACAGCGCACAGATACGCAGTATTTT
-	TRBD2	TRBV27	TRBJ2-3	CASSLGRADTQYF	TGTGCCAGCAGTTTAGGGAGGGCAGATACGCAGTATTTT
-	-	TRBV28	TRBJ2-7	CASSFPGSSYEQYF	TGTGCCAGCAGTTTCCCCGGGAGCTCCTACGAGCAGTACTTC
-	TRBD1	TRBV5-1	TRBJ2-1	CASSALPGQGGEQFF	TGCGCCAGCAGCGCACTCCCGGGACAGGGAGGTGAGCAGTTCTTC
many	-	TRBV3-1/TRBV3-2	TRBJ1-4	CASSQEAGVIGYEKLFF	TGTGCCAGCAGCCAAGAGGCCGGGGTTATAGGTTATGAAAAACTGTTTTTT
-	-	TRBV6-1	TRBJ2-7	CASSDGSAGPYEQYF	TGTGCCAGCAGTGACGGGTCAGCCGGCCCCTACGAGCAGTACTTC
-	TRBD1	TRBV6-1	TRBJ1-6	CASSGQGASYNSPLHF	TGTGCCAGCAGTGGACAGGGGGCTTCTTATAATTCACCCCTCCACTTT
few	TRBD1	TRBV6-1	TRBJ1-6	CASSEDGTGAFPLHF	TGTGCCAGCAGTGAAGACGGGACAGGGGCTTTTCCCCTCCACTTT
-	-	TRBV20-1	TRBJ2-5	CSVKGETQYF	TGCAGTGTCAAGGGGGAGACCCAGTACTTC
-	TRBD1	TRBV5-1	TRBJ1-1	CASSTGTGGTEAFF	TGCGCCAGCAGCACCGGGACAGGGGGCACTGAAGCTTTCTTT
-	TRBD2	TRBV6-5	TRBJ2-5	CASDFFRGVQETQYF	TGTGCCAGCGATTTTTTTCGGGGGGTCCAAGAGACCCAGTACTTC
few	TRBD2	TRBV7-9	TRBJ2-3	CASSLGGLAGRFRSDTQYF	TGTGCCAGCAGCTTGGGGGGACTAGCGGGGAGGTTTCGATCAGATACGCAGTATTTT
-	-	TRBV3-1/TRBV3-2	TRBJ2-5	CASSQDWNRLGGETQYF	TGTGCCAGCAGCCAAGATTGGAATCGACTAGGTGGAGAGACCCAGTACTTC
-	TRBD1	TRBV5-1	TRBJ1-2	CASSPGTGKRDGYTF	TGCGCCAGCAGCCCCGGGACAGGGAAAAGGGATGGCTACACCTTC
-	TRBD1	TRBV29-1	TRBJ2-1	CSVAGAGGKNEQFF	TGCAGCGTTGCAGGGGCAGGGGGAAAGAATGAGCAGTTCTTC
-	TRBD1	TRBV5-6	TRBJ2-7	CASISWEDRARGWEQYF	TGTGCCAGCATCTCCTGGGAGGACAGGGCGCGGGGATGGGAGCAGTACTTC
-	-	TRBV20-1	TRBJ2-3	CSATNTDTQYF	TGCAGTGCTACCAACACAGATACGCAGTATTTT
few	TRBD1	TRBV19	TRBJ1-1	CASSPAGQGNTEAFF	TGTGCCAGTAGTCCCGCGGGACAGGGTAACACTGAAGCTTTCTTT
-	-	TRBV12-3/TRBV12-4	TRBJ1-4	CASSFGFGQPFF	TGTGCCAGCAGTTTCGGGTTTGGACAGCCGTTTTTT
-	-	TRBV2	TRBJ2-7	CASSDSRSYEQYF	TGTGCCAGCAGTGATAGTCGATCCTACGAGCAGTACTTC
-	TRBD1	TRBV6-2/TRBV6-3	TRBJ1-2	CASSPRTGGTLDYGYTF	TGTGCCAGCAGTCCCCGGACAGGGGGAACATTAGACTATGGCTACACCTTC
-	-	TRBV5-1	TRBJ2-2	CASSLFTGSGTGELFF	TGCGCCAGCAGCTTGTTTACAGGGAGCGGCACCGGGGAGCTGTTTTTT
-	TRBD1	TRBV6-1	TRBJ2-7	CASSENAGTGVEYF	TGTGCCAGCAGTGAAAATGCCGGGACAGGGGTAGAGTACTTC
-	-	TRBV7-9	TRBJ1-1	CASPDSVLTEAFF	TGTGCCAGCCCCGACTCGGTCCTCACTGAAGCTTTCTTT
-	TRBD1	TRBV7-2	TRBJ1-5	CASGDRANQPQHF	TGTGCCAGCGGTGACAGGGCTAATCAGCCCCAGCATTTT
-	-	TRBV9	TRBJ2-5	CASSPRGGGLETQYF	TGTGCCAGCAGCCCCCGAGGGGGGGGCCTGGAGACCCAGTACTTC
-	-	TRBV5-1	TRBJ2-5	CASSLEGSQETQYF	TGCGCCAGCAGCTTGGAAGGGAGCCAAGAGACCCAGTACTTC
-	-	TRBV10-3	TRBJ2-5	CAISESQGWTQYF	TGTGCCATCAGTGAGTCACAGGGTTGGACCCAGTACTTC
-	-	TRBV3-1/TRBV3-2	TRBJ2-7	CASSPPFSYEQYF	TGTGCCAGCAGCCCCCCTTTTTCCTACGAGCAGTACTTC
-	TRBD1	TRBV7-2	TRBJ1-1	CASSFSQGATEAFF	TGTGCCAGCAGCTTCTCACAGGGGGCCACTGAAGCTTTCTTT
-	-	TRBV5-6	TRBJ2-7	CASSLGPTSSLPGQYF	TGTGCCAGCAGCTTGGGCCCAACCTCTTCCCTACCCGGGCAGTACTTC
-	-	TRBV7-9	TRBJ1-2	CASSLVGGKGYTF	TGTGCCAGCAGCTTAGTGGGGGGTAAAGGCTACACCTTC
-	TRBD1	TRBV6-1	TRBJ2-4	CASSAQGGERIAKNIQYF	TGTGCCAGCAGTGCACAGGGGGGCGAGAGAATTGCCAAAAACATTCAGTACTTC
-	TRBD1	TRBV5-6	TRBJ1-1	CASSRQGAGAEAFF	TGTGCCAGCAGCCGCCAGGGGGCCGGCGCTGAAGCTTTCTTT
-	-	TRBV7-3	TRBJ2-2	CASSSRRKTGTGELFF	TGTGCCAGCAGTTCCCGACGGAAAACCGGGACCGGGGAGCTGTTTTTT
-	TRBD2	TRBV3-1/TRBV3-2	TRBJ2-5	CASSQDLSGGAKTQYF	TGTGCCAGCAGCCAAGATCTGAGCGGGGGGGCCAAAACCCAGTACTTC
-	-	TRBV6-5	TRBJ1-2	CASSSSGAYGYTF	TGTGCCAGCAGTTCCTCCGGAGCTTATGGCTACACCTTC
once	-	TRBV5-1	TRBJ1-6	CASSPREGMKSPLHF	TGCGCCAGCTCTCCCAGGGAGGGGATGAAGTCACCCCTCCACTTT
many	-	TRBV20-1	TRBJ1-2	CSASNGGVRGYTF	TGCAGTGCTAGTAATGGCGGGGTACGGGGCTACACCTTC
-	-	TRBV2	TRBJ2-6	CAGRIGANVLTF	TGTGCCGGGAGGATCGGGGCCAACGTCCTGACTTTC
-	-	TRBV3-1/TRBV3-2	TRBJ1-1	CASSQVNTPETAFF	TGTGCCAGCAGCCAAGTCAACACCCCGGAGACAGCTTTCTTT
-	-	TRBV19	TRBJ2-2	CASIPDTPNTGELFF	TGTGCCAGTATACCGGACACCCCGAACACCGGGGAGCTGTTTTTT